The next 30 T cell receptor beta chains were all read from a single sample in a study of T cell repertoires in cytomegalovirus infection. What these receptors recognize is not known. TCRdb passed the reads through MiXCR, listing each CDR3 protein once. The data contain around 800,000 distinct CDR3 sequences, around a third of them singletons. The sequences come from cultured CD8+ T cells from PBMCs, collected from culture after CMV antigen stimulation. Receptors were obtained from a human donor in good health (CMV status not recorded). Some clones in this sample may be carry-over from other donors' samples.

This clonotype appeared a few times. This chain joins TRBV19 and TRBJ1-1, with 7 positions matching TRBD1. Germline trimming cut 3 bases from V and 5 bases from J; bases unmatched to any gene: 9. The CDR3 is made up of 15 amino acids. The germline V gene encodes CDR1 LNHDA and CDR2 SQIVND (reference sequence). The CDR3 DNA sequence: TGTGCCAGTAGTATCAGCCGTACAGGGGCGACTGAAGCTTTCTTT. This codes for CASSISRTGATEAFF.

The chain couples TRBV29-1 to TRBJ2-1, with D tentatively TRBD2 (5 bases). Deletions cut 0 bases from V and 3 bases from J, with 12 bases between. Germline CDR1 SQVTM, CDR2 ANQGSEA. The CDR3 runs to 15 residues. The CDR3 is CSVEESLAGYNEQFF. CDR3 DNA sequence: TGCAGCGTTGAAGAAAGCCTAGCCGGCTACAATGAGCAGTTCTTC.

This clonotype was counted a single time. The genes are TRBV10-3 and TRBJ1-2; D not resolved. Between the trimmed V and J ends, which lost 6 bases and 3 bases, there was a span of 5 bases. CDR1 and CDR2 (germline): ENHRY, SYGVKD. CDR3 length equals 11 residues. The DNA of the CDR3 is TGTGCCATCAGGGTCGACTATGGCTACACCTTC. Amino acids: CAIRVDYGYTF.

This clonotype was counted many times. The chain employs TRBV27 and TRBJ1-2; perhaps TRBD1 as D (5 bases). Germline CDR1 is MNHEY and CDR2 is SMNVEV (reference sequence). The V and J ends lost 0 bases and 5 bases respectively, with 22 bases between them. There are 18 residues in the CDR3. CDR3 loop: CASSLSSLSGTDIYGYTF. The CDR3 nucleotides are TGTGCCAGCAGTTTATCCTCCCTATCCGGGACGGATATTTATGGCTACACCTTC.

The gene calls are TRBV20-1 and TRBJ2-2; D ambiguous. The CDR3 has 12 amino acids. V lost 1 base and J lost 3, with 3 bases in between. Per germline, CDR1 DFQATT and CDR2 SNEGSKA (reference sequence). The CDR3 region is CSARVHTGELFF. Here the CDR3 DNA reads TGCAGTGCTAGAGTCCACACCGGGGAGCTGTTTTTT.

As for this clonotype: This clone may be a read error of a much larger clone one base away. The genes are TRBV7-2 and TRBJ2-7; D may be TRBD1 (5 bases). The CDR3 covers 14 residues. Germline-derived CDR1 and CDR2 are SGHTA and FQGNSA. The CDR3 here is CAGSPHRNLDEQYF. The CDR3 nucleotides are TGTGCCGGCAGCCCTCACAGGAATCTCGACGAGCAGTACTTC.

This rearrangement joins TRBV6-8 to TRBJ1-6; no definite D call. CDR3 size: 18 residues. Between the trimmed V and J ends, which lost 2 bases and 2 bases, there was a span of 16 bases. From germline, CDR1 is MNHGY and CDR2 SAAAGT. CDR3 coding DNA: TGTGCCAGCAGTTACCAACGATGGGGATTCACCTATAATTCACCCCTCCACTTT. Translated, it gives CASSYQRWGFTYNSPLHF.

This chain uses TRBV29-1 with TRBJ2-1; 7 nucleotides line up with TRBD1. This CDR3 has 13 residues. The germline gives CDR1 SQVTM, CDR2 ANQGSEA. The J segment lost 9 bases and the V segment lost 5 bases, leaving 10 bases of the junction unmatched. The CDR3 bases are TGCAGCGTTTGGGAAGGGGGCATTGTTGAGCAGTTCTTC. Residues: CSVWEGGIVEQFF.

V usage is TRBV12-5 and J usage is TRBJ1-5; D call uncertain. This CDR3 comprises 13 residues. The V end lost 3 bases, the J end lost 2 bases, and 5 bases lay between the germline ends. The V gene's germline CDR1 is LGHNT and CDR2 FRNRAP. In DNA form, the CDR3 reads TGTGCTAGTGGTTTCGCAGGCAATCAGCCCCAGCATTTT. Translating gives CASGFAGNQPQHF.

This chain links TRBV4-1 with TRBJ2-3; perhaps TRBD2 as D (6 bases). CDR1 is MGHRA and CDR2 is YSYEKL in the germline V gene. This CDR3 has 16 residues. The ends were cut back, 1 base at V and 0 bases at J, with 11 bases in the middle. Here the CDR3 reads CASSQGRGASTDTQYF. CDR3 coding DNA: TGCGCCAGCAGCCAAGGGAGGGGAGCTAGCACAGATACGCAGTATTTT.

CDR3 nucleotide sequence: TGCGCCAGCAGCTCCGGAGACAGGGGACCTGAAGCTTTCTTT. Its protein product is CASSSGDRGPEAFF. The chain employs TRBV5-1 and TRBJ1-1, with 8 nucleotides matching TRBD1. The CDR3 is made up of 14 amino acids. Unmatched junction bases numbered 7, after V lost 3 bases and J lost 6 bases. Germline V gives CDR1 SGHRS, CDR2 YFSETQ.

The chain uses TRBV5-5 and TRBJ2-3; 10 bases line up with TRBD1. The CDR3 totals 14 residues. Germline trimming cut 10 bases from V and 4 bases from J; bases unmatched to any gene: 9. The germline gives CDR1 SGHKS, CDR2 YYEKEE (reference sequence). In DNA form, the CDR3 reads TGTGCCTGCGACCGGGACAGGGGACCAGATACGCAGTATTTT. Translated, it gives CACDRDRGPDTQYF.

Notes on this clonotype: A much larger clone differs by one base, so this may be a read error. The final CDR3 position lacks the conserved phenylalanine or tryptophan, pointing to a likely read error. This rearrangement joins TRBV12-3 or TRBV12-4 to TRBJ1-1, with D perhaps matching TRBD1 (6 bases). The CDR3 has 17 amino acids. Trimming removed 5 bases at V and 3 bases at J, with 22 bases between. The CDR3 region is CASSQEGFKGGDTEAFY. The CDR3, as DNA: TGTGCCAGCAGTCAAGAAGGGTTCAAGGGGGGGGACACTGAAGCTTTCTAT.

This clonotype was observed a few times. This chain joins TRBV7-6 and TRBJ1-4, with D possibly matching TRBD1 (5 bases). In germline, CDR1 is SGHVS, CDR2 FNYEAQ. The CDR3 runs 18 residues. V lost 5 bases and J 0 bases, leaving 19 bases between the germline ends. DNA for the CDR3: TGTGCCAGCAGCGTCAAAGCCGGGACTTTTGCAACTAATGAAAAACTGTTTTTT. Translated: CASSVKAGTFATNEKLFF.

V gene TRBV20-1 combines with J gene TRBJ2-2, with 9 nucleotides matching TRBD1. V shed 0 bases and J 7 bases; nucleotides not matched to a gene: 9. The CDR3 runs 16 residues. Germline V gene lookup returns CDR1 DFQATT and CDR2 SNEGSKA (reference sequence). The CDR3: CSARDQRQGENGELFF. The CDR3, as DNA: TGCAGTGCTAGAGACCAAAGACAGGGGGAGAACGGGGAGCTGTTTTTT.

The chain employs TRBV19 and TRBJ1-5; perhaps TRBD1 as D (5 bases). The CDR3 extends over 12 amino acids. In germline, CDR1 is LNHDA, CDR2 SQIVND (reference sequence). The ends were cut back, 7 bases at V and 5 bases at J, with 9 bases in the middle. The CDR3 bases are TGTGCCAGTACCCGAGGGGATCAGCCCCAGCATTTT. Protein: CASTRGDQPQHF.

This clonotype was seen just once. The chain joins TRBV14 to TRBJ1-2; 11 bases match TRBD1. With 1 base clipped from V and 6 bases from J, the junction kept 10 bases outside the gene matches. The CDR3 is 17 residues long. Germline V CDR1 and CDR2: SGHDN, FVKESK. CDR3 sequence reads: CASSQADWDRGYNGYTF. DNA for the CDR3: TGTGCCAGCAGCCAAGCGGATTGGGACAGGGGGTATAATGGCTACACCTTC.

Note on this clonotype: A single base separates this from a much larger clone, so it may be a read error. V gene TRBV6-2 or TRBV6-3 combines with J gene TRBJ2-7, with TRBD2 identical over 9 bases. This CDR3 is built from 13 residues. Germline assignment: CDR1 MNHEY and CDR2 SVGEGT. Trimming removed 10 bases from V and 3 bases from J; junction bases left unmatched: 7. For the CDR3, the DNA is TGTGCCAACCAGCGGGGGGCCTTCTACGAGCAGTACGTC. Translating gives CANQRGAFYEQYV.

About this clonotype: The conserved final phenylalanine or tryptophan is absent from the CDR3, which likely points to a read error. This chain links TRBV7-2 with TRBJ1-2; TRBD1 agrees at 11 bases. Germline V CDR1 and CDR2: SGHTA, FQGNSA. The CDR3 totals 18 residues. V lost 5 bases to trimming and J lost 5 bases; unmatched junction nucleotides: 16. CDR3 in DNA: TGTGCCAGCAGCGCCCCAGTGGGACAGGGGGAATCTTATTATGGCTACACCCTC. It is translated as CASSAPVGQGESYYGYTL.

V usage is TRBV2 and J usage is TRBJ1-1, with a tentative D call TRBD1 (5 bases). Trimming pared 11 bases from V and 7 bases from J, leaving 17 bases between. The germline gives CDR1 SNHLY, CDR2 FYNNEI. CDR3 length equals 12 residues. CDR3 sequence (DNA): TGTGCCCCGAGAGTAGCCGGGGGTGAAGCTTTCTTT. Protein: CAPRVAGGEAFF.

This chain connects TRBV27 to TRBJ2-7; 7 nucleotides line up with TRBD2. The germline gives CDR1 MNHEY, CDR2 SMNVEV (reference sequence). With 7 bases clipped from V and 6 bases from J, the junction kept 9 bases outside the gene matches. This CDR3 spans 13 amino acids. The CDR3, as DNA: TGTGCCAGCACTATTCTGGGGGGGAGCGAGCAGTACTTC. This sequence encodes CASTILGGSEQYF.

The chain joins TRBV3-1 to TRBJ1-1; D unclear. V lost 4 bases and J 1 base, leaving 13 bases between the germline ends. CDR1 and CDR2 (germline): LGHDT, YNNKEL (reference sequence). The length of the CDR3 is 15 residues. The CDR3 bases are TGTGCCAGCAGCCCGGTCGTCGGACCGAACACTGAAGCTTTCTTT. Translated: CASSPVVGPNTEAFF.

This sequence joins TRBV6-1 and TRBJ2-1; 7 positions match TRBD2. CDR1 MNHNS and CDR2 SASEGT come from the germline V gene. V shed 5 bases and J 6 bases; nucleotides not matched to a gene: 16. The CDR3 has 17 residues. The CDR3 loop is CASSFLPLAGGGNEQFF. DNA for the CDR3: TGTGCCAGCAGTTTTCTCCCCCTGGCAGGCGGGGGCAATGAGCAGTTCTTC.

This clonotype came up a few times. The V call is TRBV15, the J call TRBJ2-6; no firm D call. The germline V and J ends were trimmed by 9 bases and 2 bases, with 11 bases remaining between them. The CDR3 is 14 amino acids. CDR1 is LNHNV and CDR2 is YYDKDF in the germline V gene (reference sequence). CDR3 nucleotide sequence: TGTGCCACAGAGACCGTCCCTGGGGCCAACGTCCTGACTTTC. Encoded protein: CATETVPGANVLTF.

This clonotype was observed a few times. The chain is built from TRBV20-1 and TRBJ2-1, with 8 bases matching TRBD1. Germline V lookup: CDR1 DFQATT, CDR2 SNEGSKA (reference sequence). V lost 2 bases, J lost 3 bases, and 6 bases stayed unmatched. The CDR3 spans 15 residues. Here the CDR3 reads CSARRTGTVYNEQFF. DNA of the CDR3: TGCAGTGCTAGACGGACAGGGACCGTCTACAATGAGCAGTTCTTC.

V is TRBV29-1 and J is TRBJ2-3; D is perhaps TRBD2 (6 bases). Germline-derived CDR1 and CDR2 are SQVTM and ANQGSEA. The CDR3 contains 16 residues. Deletions cut 4 bases from V and 2 bases from J, with 19 bases between. Here the CDR3 reads CSVGLGFGEATDTQYF. CDR3 nucleotides: TGCAGCGTTGGGCTGGGATTCGGGGAGGCCACAGATACGCAGTATTTT.

This chain connects TRBV27 to TRBJ1-1; D is perhaps TRBD1 (6 bases). CDR1 MNHEY and CDR2 SMNVEV come from the germline V gene (reference sequence). Trimming left V 5 bases short and J 4 bases short, with 14 bases between. This CDR3 is built from 14 residues. CDR3 sequence reads: CASSPLRQVTEAFF. The CDR3 coding sequence is TGTGCCAGCAGTCCCCTGAGACAGGTCACTGAAGCTTTCTTT.

This clonotype was seen ten or more times. The chain combines TRBV12-3 or TRBV12-4 with TRBJ2-7, with 9 bases aligning to TRBD2. CDR3 size: 13 residues. The V and J ends lost 6 bases and 4 bases, in that order; junction bases with no gene match: 4. As DNA, the CDR3 is TGTGCCAGCAGGTCTAGCGGGGTTTACGAGCAGTACTTC. Its protein product is CASRSSGVYEQYF.

This clonotype occurred many times. CDR3 amino acids: CASSRDLSDSYEQYF. The CDR3 nucleotides are TGTGCCAGCAGCCGAGACCTTAGCGACTCCTACGAGCAGTACTTC. The V gene is TRBV7-6, the J gene TRBJ2-7; possible D gene TRBD2, 5 bases. CDR1 is SGHVS and CDR2 is FNYEAQ in the germline V gene. This CDR3 spans 15 amino acids. V was pared by 5 bases and J by 0 bases, with 14 bases between. The full variable domain, completed using reference TRBV7-6 and TRBJ2-7, is GAGVSQSPRYKVTKRGQDVALRCDPISGHVSLYWYRQALGQGPEFLTYFNYEAQQDKSGLPNDRFSAERPEGSISTLTIQRTEQRDSAMYRCASSRDLSDSYEQYFGPGTRLTVT.

V and J are TRBV5-4 and TRBJ1-1; D call uncertain. CDR3 length: 16 amino acids. CDR1 SGHNT and CDR2 YYREEE come from the germline V gene (reference sequence). V lost 0 bases and J lost 5, with 17 bases in between. This chain's CDR3 is CASSLEPGVSGTEAFF. CDR3 nucleotide sequence: TGTGCCAGCAGCTTGGAACCTGGCGTCTCGGGGACTGAAGCTTTCTTT.